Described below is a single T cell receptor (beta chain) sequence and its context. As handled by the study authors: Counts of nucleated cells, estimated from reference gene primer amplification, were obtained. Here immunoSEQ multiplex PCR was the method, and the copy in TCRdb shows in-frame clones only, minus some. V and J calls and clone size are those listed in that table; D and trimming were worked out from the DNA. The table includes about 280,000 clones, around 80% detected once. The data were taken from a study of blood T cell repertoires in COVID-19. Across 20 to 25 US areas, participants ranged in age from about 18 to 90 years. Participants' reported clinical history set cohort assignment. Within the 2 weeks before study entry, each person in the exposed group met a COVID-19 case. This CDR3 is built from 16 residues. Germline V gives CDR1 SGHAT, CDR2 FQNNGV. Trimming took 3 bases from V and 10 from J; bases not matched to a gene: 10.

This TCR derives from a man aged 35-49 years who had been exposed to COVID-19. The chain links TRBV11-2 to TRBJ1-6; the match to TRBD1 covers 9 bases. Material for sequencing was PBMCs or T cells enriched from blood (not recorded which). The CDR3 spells CASSFGGTGSDSPLHF. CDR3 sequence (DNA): TGTGCCAGCAGCTTTGGGGGGACAGGGTCCGACTCACCCCTCCACTTT.